The clone carrying this T cell receptor beta chain was detected only a few times. Its specificity is unknown. This CDR3 has 16 amino acids. Germline CDR1 reads KGHSH; CDR2 reads LQKENI. With 3 bases clipped from V and 0 bases from J, the junction kept 5 bases outside the gene matches. The sample is drawn from a study of T-cell reconstitution after alpha-beta-depleted transplantation in children. Study-wide results and limits: When one year had passed after transplant, most T-cell counts and diversity came from newly produced T cells. Surviving thymic progenitors and recipient T cells were the source of high TCRbeta diversity at day 60 in some patients.

The library targeted TCRbeta and was prepared with unique molecular identifiers. TCRdb processed the PCR reads anew with MiXCR; each CDR3 protein has one entry. The table has roughly 500,000 distinct CDR3 sequences, roughly a tenth seen once; the top ten hold roughly 2.1%. The starting material was PBMCs, obtained before TCRalphabeta/CD19-depleted stem cell transplant. The clonotype comes from a child aged 2 to 10 with inherited bone marrow failure, due to receive a stem cell transplant. The V and J genes are TRBV18 and TRBJ1-2; 9 positions match TRBD1. CDR3 nucleotide sequence: TGTGCCAGCTCACCGGGACAGGGATTCGCTAACTATGGCTACACCTTC. This encodes CASSPGQGFANYGYTF.